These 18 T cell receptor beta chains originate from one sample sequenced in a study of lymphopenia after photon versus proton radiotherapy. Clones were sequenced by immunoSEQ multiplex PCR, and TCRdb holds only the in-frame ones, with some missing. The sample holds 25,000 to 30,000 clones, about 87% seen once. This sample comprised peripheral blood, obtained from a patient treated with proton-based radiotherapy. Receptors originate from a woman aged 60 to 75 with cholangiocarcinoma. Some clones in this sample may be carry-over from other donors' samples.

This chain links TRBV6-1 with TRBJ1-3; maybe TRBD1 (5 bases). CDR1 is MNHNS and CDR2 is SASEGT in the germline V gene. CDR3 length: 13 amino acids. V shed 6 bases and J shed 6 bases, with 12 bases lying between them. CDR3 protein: CASSPRAVNTIYF. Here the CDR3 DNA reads TGTGCCAGCAGCCCCAGGGCCGTAAACACCATATATTTT.

The DNA for the CDR3 is TGTGCCAGTACTCCCGAAGGAGGGGGCAATGAGCAGTTCTTC. Translation gives CASTPEGGGNEQFF. The genes are TRBV2 and TRBJ2-1; D tentatively fits TRBD1 or TRBD2 (6 bases each). Per the germline V gene, CDR1 is SNHLY and CDR2 is FYNNEI. The CDR3 totals 14 residues. The V end lost 9 bases, the J end lost 6 bases, and 18 bases lay between the germline ends. The full variable domain, rest sourced from reference TRBV2 and TRBJ2-1, is EPEVTQTPSHQVTQMGQEVILRCVPISNHLYFYWYRQILGQKVEFLVSFYNNEISEKSEIFDDQFSVERPDGSNFTLKIRSTKLEDSAMYFCASTPEGGGNEQFFGPGTRLTVL.

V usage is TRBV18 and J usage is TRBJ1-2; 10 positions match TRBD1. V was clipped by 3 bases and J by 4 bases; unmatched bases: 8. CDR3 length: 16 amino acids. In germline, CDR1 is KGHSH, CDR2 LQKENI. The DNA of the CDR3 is TGTGCCAGCTCACCCGCGGACAGGGGGAGGGCCTATGGCTACACCTTC. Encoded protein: CASSPADRGRAYGYTF.

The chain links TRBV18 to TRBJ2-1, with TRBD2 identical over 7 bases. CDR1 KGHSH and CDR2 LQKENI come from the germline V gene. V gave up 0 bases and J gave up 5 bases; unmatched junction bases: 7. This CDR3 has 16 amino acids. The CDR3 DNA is TGTGCCAGCTCACCACCGAGTCCTAGCGGCCACAATGAGCAGTTCTTC. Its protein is CASSPPSPSGHNEQFF.

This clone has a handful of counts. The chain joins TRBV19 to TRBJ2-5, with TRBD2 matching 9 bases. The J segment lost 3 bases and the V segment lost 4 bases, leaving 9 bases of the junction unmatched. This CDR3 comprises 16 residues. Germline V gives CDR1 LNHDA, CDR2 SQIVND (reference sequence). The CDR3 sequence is CASSTRIASGKETQYF. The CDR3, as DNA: TGTGCCAGTAGTACGAGGATAGCTAGCGGGAAAGAGACCCAGTACTTC.

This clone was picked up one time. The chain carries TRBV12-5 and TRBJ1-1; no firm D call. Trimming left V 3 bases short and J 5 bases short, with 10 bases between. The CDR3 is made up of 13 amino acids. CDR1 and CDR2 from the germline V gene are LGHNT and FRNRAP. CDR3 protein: CASGFVGGTEAFF. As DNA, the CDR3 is TGTGCTAGTGGTTTTGTTGGAGGGACTGAAGCTTTCTTT.

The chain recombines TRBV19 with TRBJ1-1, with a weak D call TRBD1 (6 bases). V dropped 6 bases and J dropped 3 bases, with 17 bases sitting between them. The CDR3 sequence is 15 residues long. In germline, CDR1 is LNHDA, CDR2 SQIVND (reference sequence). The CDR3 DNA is TGTGCCAGTAGCCCGTTTACAGGGAAGGACACTGAAGCTTTCTTT. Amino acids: CASSPFTGKDTEAFF. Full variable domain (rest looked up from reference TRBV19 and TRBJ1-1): DGGITQSPKYLFRKEGQNVTLSCEQNLNHDAMYWYRQDPGQGLRLIYYSQIVNDFQKGDIAEGYSVSREKKESFPLTVTSAQKNPTAFYLCASSPFTGKDTEAFFGQGTRLTVV.

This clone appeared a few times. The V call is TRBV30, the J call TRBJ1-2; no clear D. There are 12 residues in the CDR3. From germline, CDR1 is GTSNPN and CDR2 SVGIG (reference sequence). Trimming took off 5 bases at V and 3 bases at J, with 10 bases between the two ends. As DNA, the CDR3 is TGTGCCTGGGGGGAGCGCCACTATGGCTACACCTTC. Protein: CAWGERHYGYTF.

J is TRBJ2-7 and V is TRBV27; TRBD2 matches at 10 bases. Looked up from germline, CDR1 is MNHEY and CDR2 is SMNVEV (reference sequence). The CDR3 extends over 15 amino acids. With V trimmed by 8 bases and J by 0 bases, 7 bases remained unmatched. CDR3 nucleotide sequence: TGTGCCAGCCGTAGCGGGGGGCTAAGCTCCTACGAGCAGTACTTC. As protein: CASRSGGLSSYEQYF.

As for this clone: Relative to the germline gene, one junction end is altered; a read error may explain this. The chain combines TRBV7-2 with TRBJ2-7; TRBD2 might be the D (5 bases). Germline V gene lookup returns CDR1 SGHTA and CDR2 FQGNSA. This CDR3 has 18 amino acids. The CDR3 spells CASSQLSDREPKSYEQYF. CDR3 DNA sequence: TGCGCCAGCAGCCAGCTCTCAGACCGGGAACCTAAGTCCTACGAACAGTACTTC.

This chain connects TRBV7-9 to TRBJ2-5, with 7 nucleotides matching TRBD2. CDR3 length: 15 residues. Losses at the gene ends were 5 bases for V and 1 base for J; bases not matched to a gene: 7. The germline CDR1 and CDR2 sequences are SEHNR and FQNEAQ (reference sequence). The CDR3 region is CASSNTAGLQETQYF. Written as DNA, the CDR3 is TGTGCCAGCAGCAACACAGCGGGACTCCAAGAGACCCAGTACTTC.

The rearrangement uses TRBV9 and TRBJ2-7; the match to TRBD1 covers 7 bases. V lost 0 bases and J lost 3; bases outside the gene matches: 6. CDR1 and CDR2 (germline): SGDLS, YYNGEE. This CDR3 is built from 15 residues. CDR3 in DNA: TGTGCCAGCAGCGTAGCCGGGACAGAGCTCTACGAGCAGTACTTC. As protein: CASSVAGTELYEQYF.

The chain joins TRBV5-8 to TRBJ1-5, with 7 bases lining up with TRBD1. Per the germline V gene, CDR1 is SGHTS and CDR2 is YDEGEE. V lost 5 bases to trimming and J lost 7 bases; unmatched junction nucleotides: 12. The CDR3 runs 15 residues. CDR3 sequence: CASRPLGTVDQPQHF. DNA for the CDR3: TGTGCCAGCAGGCCCCTAGGGACAGTTGACCAGCCCCAGCATTTT.

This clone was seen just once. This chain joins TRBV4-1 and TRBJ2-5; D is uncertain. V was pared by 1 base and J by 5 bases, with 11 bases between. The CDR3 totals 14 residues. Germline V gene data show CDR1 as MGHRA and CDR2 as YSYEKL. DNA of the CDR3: TGCGCCAGCAGCCAAGGCTCTCTTACGGAGACCCAGTACTTC. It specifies CASSQGSLTETQYF.

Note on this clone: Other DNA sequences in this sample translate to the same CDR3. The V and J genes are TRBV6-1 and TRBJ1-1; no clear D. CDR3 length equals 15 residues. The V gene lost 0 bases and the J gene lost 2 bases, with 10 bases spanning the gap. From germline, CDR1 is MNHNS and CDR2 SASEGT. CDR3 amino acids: CASSEAPVGNTEAFF. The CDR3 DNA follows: TGTGCCAGCAGTGAAGCGCCCGTTGGAAACACTGAAGCTTTCTTT.

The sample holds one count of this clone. The CDR3 protein is CASSWGSDTQYF. The CDR3 coding sequence is TGTGCCAGCAGCTGGGGCTCGGATACGCAGTATTTT. This chain uses TRBV7-9 with TRBJ2-3; possibly TRBD1 for D (5 bases). Trimming took 4 bases from V and 6 from J, leaving 8 bases between them. This CDR3 contains 12 residues. CDR1 SEHNR and CDR2 FQNEAQ come from the germline V gene (reference sequence).

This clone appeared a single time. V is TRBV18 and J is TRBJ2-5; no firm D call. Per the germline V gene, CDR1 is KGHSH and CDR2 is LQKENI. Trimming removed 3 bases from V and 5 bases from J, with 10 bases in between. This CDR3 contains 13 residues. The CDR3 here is CASSPGFRETQYF. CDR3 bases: TGTGCCAGCTCACCTGGATTCCGGGAGACCCAGTACTTC.

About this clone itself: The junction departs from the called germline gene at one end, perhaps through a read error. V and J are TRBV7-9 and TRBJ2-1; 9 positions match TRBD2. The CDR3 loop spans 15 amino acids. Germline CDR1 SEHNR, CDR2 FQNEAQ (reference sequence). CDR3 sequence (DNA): TGTGCCAGCACCTTAGCGGGAGAAGCCTACAATGAGCAGTTCTTC. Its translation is CASTLAGEAYNEQFF. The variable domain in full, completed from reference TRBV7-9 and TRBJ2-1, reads DTGVSQNPRHKITKRGQNVTFRCDPISEHNRLYWYRQTLGQGPEFLTYFQNEAQLEKSRLLSDRFSAERPKGSFSTLEIQRTEQGDSAMYLCASTLAGEAYNEQFFGPGTRLTVL.